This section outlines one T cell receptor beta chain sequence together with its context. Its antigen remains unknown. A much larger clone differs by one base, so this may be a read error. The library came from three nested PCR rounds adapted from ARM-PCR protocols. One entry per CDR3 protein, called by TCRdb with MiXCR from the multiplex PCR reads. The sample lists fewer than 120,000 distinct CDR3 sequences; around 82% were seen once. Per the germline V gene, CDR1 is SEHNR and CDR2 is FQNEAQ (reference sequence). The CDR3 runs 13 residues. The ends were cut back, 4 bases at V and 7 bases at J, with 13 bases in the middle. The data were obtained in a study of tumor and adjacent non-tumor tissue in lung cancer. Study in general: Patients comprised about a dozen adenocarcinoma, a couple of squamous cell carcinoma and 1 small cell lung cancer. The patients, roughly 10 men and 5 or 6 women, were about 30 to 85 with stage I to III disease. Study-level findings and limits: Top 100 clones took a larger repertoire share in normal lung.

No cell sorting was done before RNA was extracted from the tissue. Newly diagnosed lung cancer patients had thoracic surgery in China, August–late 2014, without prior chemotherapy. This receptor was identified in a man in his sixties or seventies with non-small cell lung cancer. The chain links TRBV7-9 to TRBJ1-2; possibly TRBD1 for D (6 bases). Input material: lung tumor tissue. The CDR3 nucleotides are TGTGCCAGCAGCTCGCAGGGGCTCGGTGGCTACACCTTC. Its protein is CASSSQGLGGYTF.